This T cell receptor beta chain is drawn from a study of blood T cell repertoires in COVID-19 (TCRdb year 2020). With respect to the entire study: Collaborator samples came from the United States, Italy and Spain and covered acute and convalescent phases of COVID-19. The prospective study material was composed of cDNA or gDNA derived from T cells, B-cell-depleted T cells, or PBMCs. Sample metadata almost always included a de-identified subject ID, COVID-19 status, age in years and sex. Where available, HLA class I and class II types were obtained from metadata supplied by the sample provider rather than from assay-based typing. The repertoires were made available in a free public database intended to serve as a resource for research on the immune response to SARS-CoV-2. Subjects who had been exposed to COVID-19, were actively infected with it, or had recovered from it provided the deeply sampled blood TCRbeta repertoires that made up the dataset. The samples were drawn from two sources: the first 160 participants of the ongoing ImmuneRACE study, and 1,254 subjects contributed by 6 global collaborators.

Regarding this clone: Its antigen has not been determined. No much larger clone is present one base from it, and per-base qualities are unavailable.

The collaborating institutions used their own protocols to collect whole blood in K2EDTA tubes. For TCRbeta analysis, collaborators shipped samples as frozen whole blood, isolated PBMCs, or DNA extracted from either of those sample types. The investigation overall reported the following: Clinical and demographic metadata were provided uncurated, with the amount varying by source and participant.

TCRbeta CDR3 regions were amplified from genomic DNA using the immunoSEQ Assay, a bias-controlled multiplex PCR. As for the original processing: Within the assay, amplification of reference gene primers was used to estimate how many nucleated cells each sample contained. To quantify the absolute abundance of each unique TCRbeta CDR3 rearrangement, sequence reads were collapsed and filtered. Productive Simpson clonality was computed per sample as the square root of Simpson's diversity index over productive rearrangements. TCRdb took this table from immuneACCESS and kept in-frame rearrangements with V and J called. Such tables lack part of the clones; where checked against another copy, unresolved V genes explain under half of the gap, and the rest is unexplained. V, J and clone size reflect that table, while D and trimming were determined from the DNA. For this sample there are about 150,000 clones; around 82% appear just once. The top ten clones comprise roughly 2% of the sample.

There are 15 amino acids in the CDR3, from cysteine to phenylalanine inclusive. Here the CDR3 DNA is all that survives: 45 bases in frame from base 1. As encoded in the germline V gene, CDR1 is SQVTM while CDR2 is ANQGSEA. Trimming takes 4 bases off V and 5 bases off J; junction bases not matched to a gene: 11. The chain uses TRBV29-1 and TRBJ2-7, with TRBD2 identical over 10 junction bases. The sequence was collected from an elderly woman with acute or convalescent COVID-19. The sequenced sample consisted of peripheral blood. The DNA reads as follows: TGCAGCGTTGGCACCCCTAGCGGGGGTCTCCACGAGCAGTACTTC. This gives the protein CSVGTPSGGLHEQYF.